This is a list of T cell receptor beta chains from one sample in a study of Ad26.COV2.S vaccination and SARS-CoV-2 variants. Assay used: immunoSEQ multiplex PCR; TCRdb lists only in-frame clones, some missing. The sample has approximately 300,000 clones; 85% are singletons. The starting material was peripheral blood, obtained in a trial of Ad26.COV2.S vaccine versus placebo. Receptors were obtained from a person between 18 and 65 years old who received the Ad26.COV2.S COVID-19 vaccine or a placebo. Each CDR3 is given with its conserved first and last residue. D genes are given only for firm matches. Some rows have no size entry. The others give once, few or many, or a class for an expanded clone.

TRBD1	TRBJ2-7	.	TRBV15	TGTGCCACCAGCCTAAGGACAGGGGTCTCCTACGAGCAGTACTTC	CATSLRTGVSYEQYF
.	TRBJ1-2	.	TRBV7-2	TGTGCCAGCAGCTTATCGGCTAACTATGGCTACACCTTC	CASSLSANYGYTF
TRBD1	TRBJ1-2	.	TRBV11-1	TGTGCCAGCAGCCCCTATCGACAGGGCCGTGGCTACACCTTC	CASSPYRQGRGYTF
.	TRBJ1-3	few	TRBV7-8	TGTGCCAGCAGCTTAGGGGGGGCCTACTCTGGAAACACCATATATTTT	CASSLGGAYSGNTIYF
TRBD1	TRBJ2-7	few	TRBV6-5	TGTGCCAGCAGTTTGACATTGGGACAGGGATACTACGAGCAGTACTTC	CASSLTLGQGYYEQYF
TRBD1	TRBJ1-6	few	TRBV5-1	TGCGCCAGCAGCTTGGGACAGGGGAATTCACCCCTCCACTTT	CASSLGQGNSPLHF
TRBD2	TRBJ2-3	once	TRBV29-1	TGCAGCGTTGAATTACCAGCGGGGGGATCGGATACGCAGTATTTT	CSVELPAGGSDTQYF
.	TRBJ2-7	few	TRBV20-1	TGCAGTGCTAGTACTAGCCTACTCTACGAGCAGTACTTC	CSASTSLLYEQYF
.	TRBJ1-5	.	TRBV19	TGTGCTAGTAGCGGGGGGAGTAGCAATCAGCCCCAGCATTTT	CASSGGSSNQPQHF
.	TRBJ2-3	few	TRBV3-1/TRBV3-2	TGTGCCAGCAGCCCCGCGACTATCTACACAGATACGCAGTATTTT	CASSPATIYTDTQYF
.	TRBJ1-2	.	TRBV4-1	TGCGCCAGCAGCCAAGGAAGGGGCTACACCTTC	CASSQGRGYTF
TRBD1	TRBJ1-2	.	TRBV5-6	TGTGCCAGCAGCTTGGAAAGGGGGCAGTGGGGCTACACCTTC	CASSLERGQWGYTF
TRBD1	TRBJ2-7	.	TRBV18	TGTGCCAGCTCACCAGGGACAGGGGGCTCCTACGAGCAGTACTTC	CASSPGTGGSYEQYF
TRBD1	TRBJ2-3	.	TRBV4-1	TGCGCCAGCAGCCGTCCCGGGACAGACACAGATACGCAGTATTTT	CASSRPGTDTDTQYF
TRBD1	TRBJ1-5	.	TRBV4-1	TGCGCCAGCAGCCAAGTAGAGGGCAGGGGGGGATTTCAGCCCCAGCATTTT	CASSQVEGRGGFQPQHF
.	TRBJ2-1	.	TRBV21-1	TGTGCCAGACACAGGGGGGCCGGGTACAATGAGCAGTTCTTC	CARHRGAGYNEQFF
.	TRBJ1-3	.	TRBV29-1	TGCAGCGTTGATTCGTCGGACACCATATATTTT	CSVDSSDTIYF
TRBD1	TRBJ1-2	.	TRBV5-6	TGTGCCAGCAGCTTCGGAATCTTGCCCGGGACAGGGGTCTATGGCTACACCTTC	CASSFGILPGTGVYGYTF
.	TRBJ1-1	.	TRBV6-1	TGTGCCAGCAGTTATTTTGTGGGGAACACTGAAGCTTTCTTT	CASSYFVGNTEAFF
.	TRBJ2-3	.	TRBV24-1	TGTGCCACCAGTTCTGACCACACAGATACGCAGTATTTT	CATSSDHTDTQYF
.	TRBJ2-2	.	TRBV10-1	TGCGCCAGCAGTGTAATAACGGCCGGGGAGCTGTTTTTT	CASSVITAGELFF
.	TRBJ2-2	many	TRBV6-2/TRBV6-3	TGTGCCAGCAGCCCTACGGTAGCCCTTCTCGCCGGGGAGCTGTTTTTT	CASSPTVALLAGELFF
.	TRBJ1-4	.	TRBV18	TGTGCCAGCTCACCCCTGCGGGCAACTAATGAAAAACTGTTTTTT	CASSPLRATNEKLFF
.	TRBJ2-5	.	TRBV4-1	TGCGCCAGCAGCCAAGTCACCGAGGGGGAGACCCAGTACTTC	CASSQVTEGETQYF
.	TRBJ1-2	.	TRBV27	TGTGCCAGCAGTCTCCGCGGGAACTCCTACTATGGCTACACCTTC	CASSLRGNSYYGYTF
TRBD2	TRBJ2-1	few	TRBV6-5	TGTGCCAGCAGGGGAGGGTTGGAAAATGAGCAGTTCTTC	CASRGGLENEQFF
TRBD2	TRBJ2-1	.	TRBV5-8	TGTGCCATCGGTTCGGGACTAGCGGGGGACAATGAGCAGTTCTTC	CAIGSGLAGDNEQFF
TRBD1	TRBJ1-2	.	TRBV4-2	TGTGCCAGCAGCCAAGATCTTCCAGGGGGCGCCGCCCCGAGATATGGCTACACCTTC	CASSQDLPGGAAPRYGYTF
.	TRBJ1-1	.	TRBV5-8	TGTGCCAGCAGCTTCGGTTTTTCGGCCTCCGGCACTGAAGCTTTCTTT	CASSFGFSASGTEAFF
.	TRBJ2-1	.	TRBV6-5	TGTGCCAGCAGTCGGACAGTGTTAGGGGGTGAGCAGTTCTTC	CASSRTVLGGEQFF
TRBD2	TRBJ2-2	.	TRBV28	TGTGCCAGCAGTTCCCGGGTGAGGCGGGGGGGCTTGGACACCGGGGAGCTGTTTTTT	CASSSRVRRGGLDTGELFF
TRBD1	TRBJ1-2	.	TRBV5-4	TGTGCCAGCAGCCCCCTGGGACAGGGGGCATGGGGCTACACCTTC	CASSPLGQGAWGYTF
TRBD1	TRBJ2-1	.	TRBV28	TGTGCCAGCAGTTTGGGTGACAGGGGGCCTGATGAGCAGTTCTTC	CASSLGDRGPDEQFF
.	TRBJ2-3	.	TRBV19	TGTGCCTCCTCCTCACAGGAAGGTGATACGCAGTATTTT	CASSSQEGDTQYF
TRBD1	TRBJ1-1	.	TRBV7-2	TGTGCCAGCAGCTTCGGGACAGATACCCGTGAAGCTTTCTTT	CASSFGTDTREAFF
.	TRBJ2-1	.	TRBV7-3	TGTGCCAGCAGCTTAATCGCGAGCTCCTACAATGAGCAGTTCTTC	CASSLIASSYNEQFF
.	TRBJ1-1	.	TRBV6-5	TGTGCCAGCACATTGCGGGGAGTGGGAACTGAAGCTTTCTTT	CASTLRGVGTEAFF
TRBD1	TRBJ2-2	.	TRBV5-6	TGTGCCAGCAGCTTGCGGGGACAGGGTAGGGGCGGGGAGCTGTTTTTT	CASSLRGQGRGGELFF
TRBD2	TRBJ2-3	.	TRBV5-3	TGTGCCAGAAGACGGGGGGCAGATACGCAGTATTTT	CARRRGADTQYF
TRBD1	TRBJ2-7	.	TRBV27	TGTGCCAGCAGTTTAGATCCAGGGGGAAGATACGAGCAGTACTTC	CASSLDPGGRYEQYF
.	TRBJ2-5	.	TRBV19	TGTGCCAGTAGTAGAGCCAGTAATAAGGAGACCCAGTACTTC	CASSRASNKETQYF
TRBD2	TRBJ2-1	.	TRBV5-8	TGTGCCAGCATCCTTCGACTAGCGGGGGGGTATGGGGTCTCCTACAATGAGCAGTTCTTC	CASILRLAGGYGVSYNEQFF
TRBD1	TRBJ1-2	.	TRBV29-1	TGCAGCGTTGTAGGTCAGGGGGCTGGAGGCTACACCTTC	CSVVGQGAGGYTF
.	TRBJ1-2	.	TRBV15	TGTGCCACCAGCAGAGACAGGGATGGCTACACCTTC	CATSRDRDGYTF
.	TRBJ2-1	.	TRBV27	TGTGCCAGCAGTTTTATAAGGGGGTTGGACAATGAGCAGTTCTTC	CASSFIRGLDNEQFF
.	TRBJ1-1	.	TRBV19	TGTGCCAGTAGAAGTATGAACACTGAAGCTTTCTTT	CASRSMNTEAFF
.	TRBJ2-3	.	TRBV3-1/TRBV3-2	TGTGCCAGCAGCCAAGATCTAGAGACAGATACGCAGTATTTT	CASSQDLETDTQYF
TRBD1	TRBJ1-6	.	TRBV5-1	TGCGCCAGCAGCAAATTATGGAACACAGGGGGCTTTTCCCCCCTCCACTTT	CASSKLWNTGGFSPLHF
.	TRBJ2-7	.	TRBV5-4	TGTGCCAGCAGCTTCCGGGAACCCTACGAGCAGTACTTC	CASSFREPYEQYF
.	TRBJ2-5	.	TRBV27	TGTGCCAGCAGTGATCCCCCGGGACTCTCAAAAGAGACCCAGTACTTC	CASSDPPGLSKETQYF
.	TRBJ1-1	.	TRBV7-9	TGTGCCAGCAGCTGGAACAGGGACCAGAACACTGAAGCTTTCTTT	CASSWNRDQNTEAFF
TRBD2	TRBJ2-7	.	TRBV28	TGTGCCAGCAGTTCACGGACTAGCGGGGGATTC	CASSSRTSGGF
TRBD2	TRBJ2-7	once	TRBV18	TGTGCCAGCTCACCACCGGTAGCGGGGCCCTACGAGCAGTACTTC	CASSPPVAGPYEQYF